These T cell receptor beta chains were read from a single sample in a study of OX40 agonist ivuxolimab in advanced cancers. Here immunoSEQ multiplex PCR was the method, and the copy in TCRdb shows in-frame clones only, minus some. Seen here are tens of thousands of clones, about nine tenths observed once, and the top ten hold 0.5% to 0.55%. The material was CD4+ or CD8+ T cells sorted from blood, obtained in a trial of the OX40 agonist ivuxolimab. Receptor source: an adult with an advanced solid tumor such as melanoma, head and neck, liver or kidney cancer. The CDR3 runs from the conserved cysteine through the conserved F or W. The order of the fields is J gene, V gene, clone size, D gene, CDR3 protein, CDR3 DNA. D genes are given only for firm matches. A row's size may be missing; if present it is once, few, many or a size class.

TRBJ1-5 TRBV19 . TRBD1 CASSGTGEGSPQHF TGTGCCAGTAGCGGGACAGGGGAGGGGAGTCCCCAGCATTTT
TRBJ2-1 TRBV10-3 . . CAISGDLGNEQFF TGTGCCATCAGTGGGGACTTGGGTAATGAGCAGTTCTTC
TRBJ1-2 TRBV9 few TRBD1 CASSVADRGYGYTF TGTGCCAGCAGCGTAGCGGACAGGGGATATGGCTACACCTTC
TRBJ1-2 TRBV2 . . CASRPPEDYGYTF TGTGCCAGCCGGCCTCCAGAAGACTATGGCTACACCTTC
TRBJ2-2 TRBV28 . . CASMTAGNTGELFF TGTGCCAGCATGACGGCAGGGAACACCGGGGAGCTGTTTTTT
TRBJ2-7 TRBV7-2 . . CASSGGGGSLRYEQYF TGTGCCAGCAGCGGGGGCGGCGGGAGTTTGAGGTACGAGCAGTACTTC
TRBJ2-7 TRBV25-1 . . CASSRLYEQYF TGTGCCAGCAGTCGGCTTTACGAGCAGTACTTC
TRBJ1-1 TRBV30 once TRBD1 CAWWIRGEGTEAFF TGTGCCTGGTGGATCAGGGGGGAAGGCACTGAAGCTTTCTTT
TRBJ2-1 TRBV20-1 . . CSAVVNNEQFF TGCAGTGCAGTTGTCAACAATGAGCAGTTCTTC
TRBJ1-5 TRBV25-1 once TRBD1 CASSESGDSDQPQHF TGTGCCAGCAGTGAATCTGGGGACAGTGATCAGCCCCAGCATTTT
TRBJ1-5 TRBV28 . . CASSLQRSYQPQHF TGTGCCAGCAGTTTGCAGAGGTCTTATCAGCCCCAGCATTTT
TRBJ1-6 TRBV28 . TRBD1 CASSPLGQGWSPLHF TGTGCCAGCAGTCCCCTGGGACAGGGGTGGTCACCCCTCCACTTT
TRBJ2-5 TRBV7-8 . TRBD2 CASSFGLAGETQYF TGTGCCAGCAGTTTCGGACTAGCGGGGGAGACCCAGTACTTC
TRBJ2-4 TRBV28 . TRBD1 CASSPGTGRMAKNIQYF TGTGCCAGCAGTCCCGGGACAGGGAGGATGGCCAAAAACATTCAGTACTTC
TRBJ2-4 TRBV19 . . CASSIGGNRQKNIQYF TGTGCCAGTAGTATAGGAGGCAACAGACAAAAAAACATTCAGTACTTC
TRBJ1-1 TRBV30 . TRBD1 CAWSGQGVFGNTEAFF TGTGCCTGGAGTGGACAGGGGGTCTTTGGTAACACTGAAGCTTTCTTT
TRBJ2-7 TRBV7-9 . TRBD2 CASSLGAGRPNYEQYF TGTGCCAGCAGCCTCGGAGCGGGACGGCCGAACTACGAGCAGTACTTC
TRBJ2-7 TRBV29-1 once TRBD1 CSVVGTDRYEQYF TGCAGCGTTGTCGGGACAGACCGCTACGAGCAGTACTTC
TRBJ2-1 TRBV11-3 . TRBD2 CASSPGLAGGGEQFF TGTGCCAGCAGCCCGGGACTAGCGGGAGGAGGTGAGCAGTTCTTC